This T cell receptor beta chain appears in the sequencing data of a study of CD8 T cells in ankylosing spondylitis. Study-level points and caveats: Certain motif variants had earlier been reported in reactive arthritis synovial fluid and blood. Relatively rare in peripheral blood, disease-linked clones were also CD8+. There was a TCR beta motif, made of 7 or 8 highly homologous variants, that appeared characteristic of ankylosing spondylitis blood. Matched ankylosing spondylitis synovial fluid reportedly showed significant enrichment of disease-linked clones.

In its sample, this clonotype was seen many times. Its antigen is still unknown. TCRdb re-derived calls from the 5' RACE reads in MiXCR, one entry per CDR3 protein. Among 200,000 to 300,000 distinct CDR3 sequences, 24% were seen once, and the ten largest hold roughly 0.6%. The CDR3 has 17 amino acids. V was clipped by 1 base and J by 0 bases, with 18 bases between them. Per the germline V gene, CDR1 is DFQATT and CDR2 is SNEGSKA (reference sequence). Sequencing was performed on blood, either unsorted or a sorted T cell fraction (not recorded which). This sequence originates from a male donor with ankylosing spondylitis or in good health (not recorded which). The rearrangement links TRBV20-1 to TRBJ1-1; possible D gene TRBD1, 6 bases. The CDR3 protein is CSARGGGGRGLNTEAFF. Written as DNA, the CDR3 is TGCAGTGCTAGAGGAGGAGGGGGGCGAGGCCTGAACACTGAAGCTTTCTTT.